Listed below are T cell receptor beta chains from one sample, sequenced in a study. In TCRdb, the 5' RACE reads were re-called with MiXCR into one record per CDR3 protein. The sample consists of 62,000 or so distinct CDR3 sequences, roughly 23% of them appearing once. The sequencing input was memory CD4+ T cells sorted from a lymph node. Receptor source: a female donor with breast cancer. CDR3s include the opening cysteine and the closing phenylalanine or tryptophan. A D gene is named only where the DNA matches it firmly. A row's size may be missing; if present it is once, few, many or a size class.

d_gene	v_gene	abundance	j_gene	CDR3aa	CDR3nt
TRBD2	TRBV7-2	few	TRBJ2-5	CASSPAGVKETQYF	TGTGCCAGCAGCCCAGCGGGGGTCAAAGAGACCCAGTACTTC
-	TRBV29-1	few	TRBJ1-2	CSVEGGMTYGYTF	TGCAGCGTTGAGGGTGGGATGACCTATGGCTACACCTTC
-	TRBV12-3/TRBV12-4	-	TRBJ2-5	CASSTYVRETQYF	TGTGCCAGCAGCACGTATGTCCGAGAGACCCAGTACTTC
-	TRBV9	many	TRBJ1-4	CASSGGPKAEKLFF	TGTGCCAGCAGCGGGGGCCCCAAGGCTGAAAAACTGTTTTTT
TRBD2	TRBV6-6	many	TRBJ2-1	CASSSQPGLATNEQFF	TGTGCCAGCAGTTCCCAGCCGGGACTAGCGACGAATGAGCAGTTCTTC
TRBD2	TRBV6-4	-	TRBJ2-1	CASSDSSLERGPKQFF	TGTGCCAGCAGTGACTCGAGTTTAGAGCGGGGACCCAAGCAGTTCTTC
-	TRBV7-9	-	TRBJ1-1	CASSYGTENTEAFF	TGTGCCAGCAGTTACGGGACGGAGAACACTGAAGCTTTCTTT
TRBD2	TRBV18	-	TRBJ2-1	CASSPGTSGRLNEQFF	TGTGCCAGCTCACCCGGGACTAGCGGGAGGCTGAATGAGCAGTTCTTC
-	TRBV30	few	TRBJ1-1	CAWSGYTEAFF	TGTGCCTGGAGTGGTTACACTGAAGCTTTCTTT
TRBD1	TRBV7-9	-	TRBJ2-1	CASSLTGENNEQFF	TGTGCCAGCAGCTTAACAGGGGAGAACAATGAGCAGTTCTTC
-	TRBV7-9	few	TRBJ1-2	CASSFGLTGEGYTF	TGTGCCAGCAGCTTCGGCCTGACAGGAGAGGGCTACACCTTC
TRBD2	TRBV4-1	-	TRBJ2-5	CASSQGGTSGIQETQYF	TGCGCCAGCAGCCAAGGAGGGACTAGCGGGATCCAAGAGACCCAGTACTTC
TRBD1	TRBV3-1	few	TRBJ1-5	CASSPQASGGRQPQHF	TGTGCCAGCAGCCCCCAGGCATCAGGGGGCAGGCAGCCCCAGCATTTT
-	TRBV6-5	-	TRBJ2-4	CASTDLTGEGAKNIQYF	TGTGCCAGCACCGATCTGACAGGCGAAGGGGCCAAAAACATTCAGTACTTC
-	TRBV7-2	many	TRBJ1-5	CASSLNQGYNQPQHF	TGTGCCAGCAGCTTAAACCAGGGGTACAATCAGCCCCAGCATTTT
-	TRBV5-4	-	TRBJ1-2	CASSSGQSEDYGYTF	TGTGCCAGCAGCTCAGGACAGTCAGAAGACTATGGCTACACCTTC
TRBD1	TRBV5-1	few	TRBJ1-1	CASSPGQGAMNTEAFF	TGCGCCAGCAGCCCAGGACAGGGGGCCATGAACACTGAAGCTTTCTTT
TRBD1	TRBV20-1	-	TRBJ2-7	CSARDVQGTYEQYF	TGCAGTGCTAGAGATGTACAGGGGACCTACGAGCAGTACTTC
-	TRBV5-1	many	TRBJ2-5	CASSLTDNYQETQYF	TGCGCCAGCAGCTTGACTGACAACTACCAAGAGACCCAGTACTTC
-	TRBV5-1	-	TRBJ2-1	CASSTEGREQFF	TGCGCCAGCAGCACCGAGGGCCGCGAGCAGTTCTTC
TRBD1	TRBV6-2/TRBV6-3	few	TRBJ1-6	CASSRQGHSYNSPLHF	TGTGCCAGCAGCCGACAGGGCCACTCCTATAATTCACCCCTCCACTTT
TRBD2	TRBV6-5	many	TRBJ2-2	CASRAGEGELFF	TGTGCTTCTAGGGCGGGAGAAGGGGAGCTGTTTTTT
-	TRBV7-9	-	TRBJ1-1	CASSLNTGRTEAFF	TGTGCCAGCAGCTTAAATACGGGGAGGACTGAAGCTTTCTTT
-	TRBV18	-	TRBJ1-1	CASSPDMAGARNTEAFF	TGTGCCAGCTCACCCGATATGGCGGGGGCAAGGAACACTGAAGCTTTCTTT
-	TRBV5-1	many	TRBJ1-4	CASSSGPSSDEKLFF	TGCGCCAGCAGCTCGGGACCGTCTAGTGATGAAAAACTGTTTTTT